The clone carrying this T cell receptor beta chain was seen a few times. Assay: immunoSEQ multiplex PCR; the TCRdb copy retains only in-frame clones and omits some. This sample has approximately 300,000 clones; 86% occur once, and the top ten carry under 2%. The record originates from a study of blood T cell repertoires in COVID-19. On the study more broadly: Samples came from the United States, Italy and Spain, spanning acute and convalescent COVID-19. The analysed material was cDNA or gDNA that came from T cells, B-cell-depleted T cells, or PBMCs.

CDR3 length equals 16 residues. The junction had 8 bases not matched to a gene; V was cut back by 5 bases and J by 4 bases. The V gene's germline CDR1 is SGHRS and CDR2 YFSETQ. V and J are TRBV5-1 and TRBJ2-7, with 14 bases that match TRBD2. The sample consisted of peripheral blood. The sequence was obtained from a woman aged 45 to 65 with acute or convalescent COVID-19. The CDR3 loop is CASRTGLAGAGYEQYF. CDR3 sequence (DNA): TGCGCCAGCAGAACGGGACTAGCGGGAGCAGGATACGAGCAGTACTTC.